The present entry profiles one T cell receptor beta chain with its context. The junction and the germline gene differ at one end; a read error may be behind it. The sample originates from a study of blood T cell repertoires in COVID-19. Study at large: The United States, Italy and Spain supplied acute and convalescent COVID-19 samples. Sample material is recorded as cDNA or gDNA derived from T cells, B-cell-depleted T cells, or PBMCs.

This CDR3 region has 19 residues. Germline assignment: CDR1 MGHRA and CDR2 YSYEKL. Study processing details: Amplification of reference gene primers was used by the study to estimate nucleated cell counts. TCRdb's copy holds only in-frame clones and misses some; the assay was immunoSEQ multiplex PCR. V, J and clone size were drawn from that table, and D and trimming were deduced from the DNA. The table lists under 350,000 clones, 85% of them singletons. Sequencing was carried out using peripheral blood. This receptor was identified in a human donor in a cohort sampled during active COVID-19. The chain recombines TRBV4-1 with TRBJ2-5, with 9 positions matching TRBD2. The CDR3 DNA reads TGCGCCAGCAGCCAAGGGGAGGCAGGGTCGGCGGGGGGGCAAGGGACCCAGTACTTC. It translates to CASSQGEAGSAGGQGTQYF.